These 20 T cell receptor beta chains were sequenced from one sample in a study of shared clonotypes between healthy human individuals. Profiled with immunoSEQ multiplex PCR; TCRdb holds only in-frame clones, not every one. In the table there are under 130,000 clones, 65% to 75% of which are singletons. Sequenced material: memory CD8+ T cells sorted from blood. Indicated subset: CD45RO+ cells pooled with CCR7-negative TemRA cells. These receptors originate from a woman aged 25-40 years in good health.

The rearrangement links TRBV5-1 to TRBJ1-1; 7 bases agree with TRBD1. Germline CDR1 SGHRS, CDR2 YFSETQ. The CDR3 consists of 14 residues. V shed 4 bases, J shed 4 bases, and the junction held 7 bases outside the gene matches. In nucleotides, the CDR3 is TGCGCCAGCAGCCCGGGGACAGTTGGCACTGAAGCTTTCTTT. Residues: CASSPGTVGTEAFF.

The chain recombines TRBV6-5 with TRBJ2-1, with 7 nucleotides matching TRBD2. The CDR3 runs to 16 residues. Germline CDR1 MNHEY, CDR2 SVGAGI. V shed 0 bases and J 4 bases; nucleotides not matched to a gene: 6. CDR3 nucleotide sequence: TGTGCCAGCAGTTACTCTCCGGCGGGAGAGTACAATGAGCAGTTCTTC. Translating it yields CASSYSPAGEYNEQFF.

The chain joins TRBV27 to TRBJ1-4, with D possibly matching TRBD1 (6 bases). CDR1 and CDR2 (germline): MNHEY, SMNVEV (reference sequence). This CDR3 contains 16 residues. V lost 6 bases to trimming and J lost 8 bases, with 22 bases between them. The CDR3 loop reads CASSLLPTGQGEKLFF. The CDR3 DNA is TGTGCCAGCAGCCTTCTACCTACAGGGCAGGGAGAAAAACTGTTTTTT.

This clone was picked up many times. V usage is TRBV5-5 and J usage is TRBJ1-1; a possible D gene is TRBD1 (5 bases). The CDR3 has 16 amino acids. CDR1 and CDR2 (germline): SGHKS, YYEKEE (reference sequence). Between the trimmed V and J ends, which lost 4 bases and 5 bases, there was a span of 21 bases. CDR3 nucleotide sequence: TGTGCCAGCAGCCCGACCGTGGAGGGGCGGGGAACTGAAGCTTTCTTT. Its translation: CASSPTVEGRGTEAFF. Full variable domain (missing parts from reference TRBV5-5 and TRBJ1-1): DAGVTQSPTHLIKTRGQQVTLRCSPISGHKSVSWYQQVLGQGPQFIFQYYEKEERGRGNFPDRFSARQFPNYSSELNVNALLLGDSALYLCASSPTVEGRGTEAFFGQGTRLTVV.

This chain uses TRBV27 with TRBJ1-1; D might be TRBD1 (5 bases). V lost 6 bases and J 1 base, leaving 12 bases between the germline ends. CDR3 size: 14 residues. In germline, CDR1 is MNHEY, CDR2 SMNVEV (reference sequence). The CDR3 DNA follows: TGTGCCAGCAGCCGACGTGGGGGGAACACTGAAGCTTTCTTT. Encoded protein: CASSRRGGNTEAFF.

This chain uses TRBV10-1 with TRBJ2-7, with 9 positions matching TRBD2. The CDR3 sequence is 16 residues long. The V gene's germline CDR1 is WNHNN and CDR2 SYGVQD (reference sequence). J was trimmed by 2 bases and V by 1 base; bases with no gene match: 6. Here the CDR3 reads CASSEWIAGAAYEQYF. Here the CDR3 DNA reads TGCGCCAGCAGTGAGTGGATAGCGGGAGCGGCCTACGAGCAGTACTTC.

The chain recombines TRBV4-1 with TRBJ2-1; 9 bases match TRBD2. The J segment lost 1 base and the V segment lost 2 bases, leaving 6 bases of the junction unmatched. Germline V gene data show CDR1 as MGHRA and CDR2 as YSYEKL. The CDR3 sequence is 17 residues long. In DNA, the CDR3 is TGCGCCAGCAGCCAAAATCGAGCGGGAGGATCCTACAATGAGCAGTTCTTC. Amino acid sequence: CASSQNRAGGSYNEQFF.

This rearrangement joins TRBV5-6 to TRBJ2-7, with TRBD1 matching 11 bases. The CDR3 totals 16 residues. Germline CDR1 and CDR2: SGHDT and YYEEEE. The V gene end was trimmed by 4 bases and the J gene end by 7 bases; junction bases not matched to a gene: 13. The CDR3 reads CASSQTLGTGGFEQYF. The CDR3 DNA reads TGTGCCAGCAGCCAAACACTGGGGACAGGGGGTTTTGAGCAGTACTTC.

This chain links TRBV7-6 with TRBJ1-1; D may be TRBD1 (5 bases). Per germline, CDR1 SGHVS and CDR2 FNYEAQ. V lost 2 bases and J 1 base, leaving 17 bases between the germline ends. The CDR3 contains 17 residues. The CDR3 DNA reads as TGTGCCAGCAGCTTATATTTGAGGGGCGCGGCGAACACTGAAGCTTTCTTT. Translating gives CASSLYLRGAANTEAFF. Filled out from reference TRBV7-6 and TRBJ1-1, the complete variable domain reads GAGVSQSPRYKVTKRGQDVALRCDPISGHVSLYWYRQALGQGPEFLTYFNYEAQQDKSGLPNDRFSAERPEGSISTLTIQRTEQRDSAMYRCASSLYLRGAANTEAFFGQGTRLTVV.

The V and J genes are TRBV27 and TRBJ2-1, with 7 bases identical to TRBD2. Germline V gives CDR1 MNHEY, CDR2 SMNVEV (reference sequence). Trimming took 5 bases from V and 8 from J; bases not matched to a gene: 6. The CDR3 runs to 13 residues. CDR3 amino acids: CASSGGGAHEQFF. The CDR3 region has the DNA TGTGCCAGCAGTGGGGGAGGGGCCCATGAGCAGTTCTTC.

This sequence joins TRBV5-5 and TRBJ1-1; a possible D gene is TRBD1 (6 bases). CDR1 is SGHKS and CDR2 is YYEKEE in the germline V gene (reference sequence). Deletions cut 3 bases from V and 1 base from J, with 10 bases between. CDR3 length equals 14 residues. CDR3 in DNA: TGTGCCAGCAGCTCACTGACAGGGAACACTGAAGCTTTCTTT. Protein sequence: CASSSLTGNTEAFF.

This clone occurred many times. This chain uses TRBV4-1 with TRBJ2-1, with D unresolved. V lost 3 bases and J lost 4, with 13 bases in between. Per germline, CDR1 MGHRA and CDR2 YSYEKL. The CDR3 spans 15 residues. This CDR3 reads CASSQGNGVYNEQFF. The CDR3 DNA follows: TGCGCCAGCAGCCAGGGAAATGGGGTTTACAATGAGCAGTTCTTC.

The rearrangement uses TRBV7-8 and TRBJ2-7; 8 bases line up with TRBD2. CDR1 and CDR2 from the germline V gene are SGHVS and FQNEAQ. V lost 4 bases to trimming and J lost 3 bases; unmatched junction nucleotides: 2. There are 13 residues in the CDR3. The CDR3 protein is CASSWGLGYEQYF. CDR3 sequence (DNA): TGTGCCAGCAGCTGGGGACTAGGCTACGAGCAGTACTTC.

The chain combines TRBV10-1 with TRBJ2-7, with 9 bases fitting TRBD2. Germline V lookup: CDR1 WNHNN, CDR2 SYGVQD (reference sequence). After removal of 2 bases from V and 2 bases from J, the junction contained 4 bases not matched to a gene. The CDR3 sequence is 15 residues long. The CDR3 DNA sequence: TGCGCCAGCAGTGAGGGAACTAGCGGGCCCTACGAGCAGTACTTC. It is translated as CASSEGTSGPYEQYF.

The rearrangement uses TRBV19 and TRBJ1-1, with TRBD1 as a possible D gene (5 bases). In germline, CDR1 is LNHDA, CDR2 SQIVND (reference sequence). V shed 8 bases and J shed 2 bases, with 18 bases lying between them. The length of the CDR3 is 15 residues. The CDR3: CASSSGRTFNTEAFF. The CDR3 DNA reads as TGTGCCAGTTCCTCGGGACGAACTTTTAACACTGAAGCTTTCTTT.

The rearrangement uses TRBV29-1 and TRBJ2-1, with 14 bases identical to TRBD2. This CDR3 spans 16 amino acids. CDR1 SQVTM and CDR2 ANQGSEA come from the germline V gene. CDR3 nucleotide sequence: TGCAGTGGGACTAGCGGGAGTCAGAGCTCCTACAATGAGCAGTTCTTC. This gives the protein CSGTSGSQSSYNEQFF.

The chain employs TRBV6-4 and TRBJ2-2; D is possibly TRBD2 (6 bases). CDR3 size: 16 residues. Per germline, CDR1 MRHNA and CDR2 SNTAGT. V was trimmed by 3 bases and J by 7 bases, leaving 18 bases between them. This chain's CDR3 is CASSDYAEGLSGELFF. CDR3 nucleotides: TGTGCCAGCAGTGATTATGCGGAGGGCCTTAGCGGGGAGCTGTTTTTT.

This clone was seen just once. V gene TRBV6-5 combines with J gene TRBJ2-5; a weak D match, TRBD1 (6 bases). In germline, CDR1 is MNHEY, CDR2 SVGAGI. Trimming stripped 0 bases from V and 4 bases from J, with 15 bases between. This CDR3 has 16 amino acids. The CDR3: CASSYSGQGLGETQYF. Written as DNA, the CDR3 is TGTGCCAGCAGTTACTCGGGGCAGGGGTTGGGAGAGACCCAGTACTTC.

The rearrangement links TRBV13 to TRBJ2-5; the match to TRBD2 covers 12 bases. The ends lost 0 bases at V and 5 bases at J; junction bases unmatched: 4. Germline CDR1 reads PRHDT; CDR2 reads FYEKMQ (reference sequence). The CDR3 covers 16 residues. The CDR3 nucleotides are TGTGCCAGCAGCTTAGGTCTAGCGGGAGGGAAGGAGACCCAGTACTTC. Its translation is CASSLGLAGGKETQYF.

The CDR3 region has the DNA TGTGCCAGCAGTTTACGGCTAGCGGGAGTGTGGGAGCAGTACTTC. This sequence encodes CASSLRLAGVWEQYF. J is TRBJ2-7 and V is TRBV28; TRBD2 agrees at 10 bases. Trimming cost V 2 bases and J 7 bases; bases outside gene matches: 8. The CDR3 is 15 residues long. CDR1 is MDHEN and CDR2 is SYDVKM in the germline V gene. Full variable domain (rest looked up from reference TRBV28 and TRBJ2-7): DVKVTQSSRYLVKRTGEKVFLECVQDMDHENMFWYRQDPGLGLRLIYFSYDVKMKEKGDIPEGYSVSREKKERFSLILESASTNQTSMYLCASSLRLAGVWEQYFGPGTRLTVT.